The 18 T cell receptor beta chains below all came from one sample that was sequenced in a study of blood T cell repertoires in COVID-19. Sequenced by immunoSEQ multiplex PCR; TCRdb stores in-frame clones only, minus some. The sample records approximately 330,000 clones, roughly 86% being singletons. Source material: peripheral blood. All receptors derive from a man aged 25 to 40 with COVID-19, enrolled during active disease.

The chain recombines TRBV19 with TRBJ2-7, with D maybe TRBD1 (6 bases). The CDR3 length is 15 residues. Trimming shortened V by 1 base and J by 3 bases, and 13 bases separated the two germline ends. Germline values: CDR1 LNHDA, CDR2 SQIVND (reference sequence). The CDR3, as DNA: TGTGCCAGTAGTATAGGATCCAGGGGATTCTACGAGCAGTACTTC. The encoded protein is CASSIGSRGFYEQYF.

The V gene is TRBV29-1, the J gene TRBJ1-2; 7 positions agree with TRBD1. The CDR3 runs 15 residues. From germline, CDR1 is SQVTM and CDR2 ANQGSEA. The V gene end was trimmed by 6 bases and the J gene end by 7 bases; junction bases not matched to a gene: 17. The CDR3 DNA follows: TGCAGCGTCCTGGGACAGCAAAATCCCTTGAGTGGCTACACCTTC. This encodes CSVLGQQNPLSGYTF.

This clone was counted a few times. The V call is TRBV6-5, the J call TRBJ2-7, with a tentative D call TRBD1 (5 bases). V lost 2 bases and J 3 bases, leaving 8 bases between the germline ends. CDR3 length: 13 amino acids. Per germline, CDR1 MNHEY and CDR2 SVGAGI. The CDR3 sequence: CASSYRGFYEQYF. Written as DNA, the CDR3 is TGTGCCAGCAGTTACAGGGGATTCTACGAGCAGTACTTC.

The CDR3 reads CASSLLGTGGSPLHF. DNA of the CDR3: TGTGCCAGCAGTTTATTAGGGACAGGGGGTTCACCCCTCCACTTT. The rearrangement uses TRBV28 and TRBJ1-6; 11 bases line up with TRBD1. The trim removed 1 base at V and 9 bases at J, leaving 2 bases unmatched. The CDR3 is 15 amino acids. The germline V gene encodes CDR1 MDHEN and CDR2 SYDVKM.

The chain carries TRBV6-2 or TRBV6-3 and TRBJ2-7, with D possibly being TRBD2 (6 bases). Trimming pared 2 bases from V and 1 base from J, leaving 12 bases between. Germline values: CDR1 MNHEY, CDR2 SVGEGT. The CDR3 covers 15 residues. CDR3 DNA sequence: TGTGCCAGCAGTTACAGGGAGGTTCCATCCTACGAGCAGTACTTC. It translates to CASSYREVPSYEQYF.

V is TRBV2 and J is TRBJ1-5; 7 positions match TRBD1. V gave up 3 bases and J gave up 1 base; unmatched junction bases: 3. The V gene's germline CDR1 is SNHLY and CDR2 FYNNEI. CDR3 size: 15 residues. The CDR3 spells CASSDEGASNQPQHF. The DNA for the CDR3 is TGTGCCAGCAGTGATGAGGGGGCAAGCAATCAGCCCCAGCATTTT.

The chain recombines TRBV29-1 with TRBJ2-1; TRBD2 might be the D (5 bases). V lost 0 bases and J 9 bases, leaving 18 bases between the germline ends. Germline V lookup: CDR1 SQVTM, CDR2 ANQGSEA. The CDR3 totals 15 residues. The CDR3: CSVEEVDPKRSEQFF. CDR3 coding DNA: TGCAGCGTTGAAGAAGTGGACCCCAAGCGGTCTGAGCAGTTCTTC.

This chain joins TRBV30 and TRBJ2-7; 9 nucleotides line up with TRBD1. CDR1 is GTSNPN and CDR2 is SVGIG in the germline V gene (reference sequence). J was trimmed by 5 bases and V by 0 bases; bases with no gene match: 5. The CDR3 length is 14 residues. CDR3 residues: CAWSVDRGGHEQYF. The CDR3 nucleotides read TGTGCCTGGAGTGTGGACAGGGGTGGGCACGAGCAGTACTTC.

The chain recombines TRBV7-9 with TRBJ1-5; no firm D call. This CDR3 contains 14 residues. V dropped 1 base and J dropped 5 bases, with 9 bases sitting between them. Germline CDR1 SEHNR, CDR2 FQNEAQ (reference sequence). The CDR3 coding sequence is TGTGCCAGCAGCTTAGACCAGTCCTATCAGCCCCAGCATTTT. This codes for CASSLDQSYQPQHF.

V is TRBV3-1 (or the pseudogene TRBV3-2) and J is TRBJ2-6; TRBD1 matches 7 bases. In germline, CDR1 is LGHDT, CDR2 YNNKEL (reference sequence). There are 17 residues in the CDR3. J gave up 2 bases and V 3 bases, and 7 bases lay outside the gene matches. Here the CDR3 DNA reads TGTGCCAGCAGCCATCGGACAGGACTTACTGGGGCCAACGTCCTGACTTTC. Translated: CASSHRTGLTGANVLTF.

J is TRBJ2-1 and V is TRBV18; D perhaps matches TRBD1 (6 bases). Germline lookup yields CDR1 KGHSH and CDR2 LQKENI. This CDR3 is 14 amino acids long. V dropped 4 bases and J dropped 5 bases, with 12 bases sitting between them. The CDR3 nucleotides are TGTGCCAGCTCACTCATCAGGGACAACAATGAGCAGTTCTTC. Protein product: CASSLIRDNNEQFF.

This chain connects TRBV7-8 to TRBJ2-5, with D possibly being TRBD1 (5 bases). Trimming took 6 bases from V and 1 from J, leaving 15 bases between them. CDR3 length: 15 amino acids. CDR1 is SGHVS, CDR2 FQNEAQ, per germline. This CDR3 is CASSGGTGSQETQYF. The CDR3 coding sequence is TGTGCCAGCAGTGGTGGAACAGGTAGCCAAGAGACCCAGTACTTC.

The gene calls are TRBV13 and TRBJ2-7, with TRBD1 matching over 9 bases. The CDR3 is 13 residues long. Trimming removed 5 bases from V and 5 bases from J; junction bases left unmatched: 4. Germline CDR1 is PRHDT and CDR2 is FYEKMQ (reference sequence). The chain's CDR3 is CASSPRDRDEQYF. DNA for the CDR3: TGTGCCAGCAGCCCCCGGGACAGGGACGAGCAGTACTTC.

The genes are TRBV10-3 and TRBJ1-6; 7 positions match TRBD1. V lost 5 bases to trimming and J lost 7 bases; unmatched junction nucleotides: 2. This CDR3 is built from 13 residues. Germline V gives CDR1 ENHRY, CDR2 SYGVKD. CDR3 region: CAISRDRNSPLHF. CDR3 bases: TGTGCCATCAGTCGGGACAGAAATTCACCCCTCCACTTT.

For the CDR3, the DNA is TGCGCCAGCAGCCAGCCCCTAGCGGGGGTATACAATGAGCAGTTCTTC. It yields the protein CASSQPLAGVYNEQFF. This chain links TRBV4-1 with TRBJ2-1; 10 bases map to TRBD2. With V trimmed by 3 bases and J by 4 bases, 6 bases remained unmatched. The CDR3 totals 16 residues. Germline-derived CDR1 and CDR2 are MGHRA and YSYEKL.

The genes are TRBV7-8 and TRBJ1-3; the match to TRBD1 covers 7 bases. V lost 2 bases to trimming and J lost 0 bases; unmatched junction nucleotides: 13. The CDR3 runs to 19 residues. Germline-derived CDR1 and CDR2 are SGHVS and FQNEAQ. CDR3 nucleotides: TGTGCCAGCAGCTTACTTCGAGGACAGGCTGCCATCTCTGGAAACACCATATATTTT. It specifies CASSLLRGQAAISGNTIYF.

In its sample, this clone was seen a few times. The chain couples TRBV5-1 to TRBJ2-7; maybe TRBD2 (6 bases). The germline CDR1 and CDR2 sequences are SGHRS and YFSETQ. Trimming removed 4 bases from V and 5 bases from J, with 31 bases in between. This CDR3 spans 19 amino acids. This CDR3 reads CASSQRIRTMVAGWDEQYF. CDR3 bases: TGCGCCAGCAGCCAACGAATAAGGACTATGGTCGCGGGGTGGGACGAGCAGTACTTC.

The V call is TRBV7-3, the J call TRBJ1-2; D not resolved. Deletions cut 3 bases from V and 8 bases from J, with 10 bases between. From germline, CDR1 is SGHTA and CDR2 FQGTGA. This CDR3 has 12 residues. Here the CDR3 DNA reads TGTGCCAGCAGCTTTCACGCGGGGGGCTACACCTTC. Protein: CASSFHAGGYTF.